Below, 32 T cell receptor beta chains from the same sample are listed, as sequenced in a study of tissue T cells after allogeneic stem cell transplantation. Produced via immunoSEQ multiplex PCR; TCRdb's table is partial and in-frame only. This sample yields about 48,000 clones, of which approximately 73% are seen a single time; about 0.7% belongs to the top ten. Sequenced input: sorted cells pooled from one or two spleens. Receptors were obtained from a pool of C57BL/6 mice in good health.

With respect to this clone: The germline and genes are mouse ones. With the read ending 1 residue before the CDR3 end, the germline J gene is used to fill in that end. This chain uses TRBV3 with TRBJ1-2; 10 nucleotides line up with TRBD1. In germline, CDR1 is SNHLY, CDR2 FYNGKV (reference sequence). With V trimmed by 3 bases and J by 5 bases, 3 bases remained unmatched. CDR3 length: 14 amino acids. The sequenced CDR3 bases are TGTGCCAGCAGCTTTGGGGACAGGGGTTCCGACTACACC. The encoded protein is CASSFGDRGSDYT. The complete CDR3 sequence is CASSFGDRGSDYTF.

Worth noting for this clone: Gene names follow the mouse nomenclature. Coverage ceases 1 residue before the CDR3 finishes, and the germline J gene fills in the end. This chain links TRBV31 with TRBJ2-3; possibly TRBD1 for D (6 bases). There are 15 residues in the CDR3. The germline V gene has CDR1 GKSSPN and CDR2 SITVG. V was pared by 0 bases and J by 2 bases, with 12 bases between. The CDR3 region is CAWSLDRHNAETLYF. The DNA read from the CDR3 is TGTGCCTGGAGTCTAGACAGGCATAATGCAGAAACGCTGTAT.

The sample holds a few counts of this clone. The genes are named according to mouse. From the germline J gene comes the end of the CDR3, since the read stops 1 residue before it. The V gene is TRBV13-1, the J gene TRBJ1-5; D is unresolved. Germline V gives CDR1 NSHNY, CDR2 SYGAGN. The CDR3 runs 13 residues. Trimming took off 5 bases at V and 0 bases at J, with 6 bases between the two ends. CDR3: CASRLSNNQAPLF. The covered CDR3 bases are TGTGCCAGCAGACTCAGTAACAACCAGGCTCCGCTT.

As regards this clone: The gene names given are mouse names. The read finishes 1 residue shy of the CDR3 end, and the germline J gene is used to complete it. V is TRBV29 and J is TRBJ2-4; 10 nucleotides line up with TRBD2. V lost 6 bases and J lost 0; bases outside the gene matches: 3. The CDR3 is 15 amino acids. CDR1 is MSHET and CDR2 is SYDVDS in the germline V gene. CDR3 loop: CASRDWGSSQNTLYF. The part of the CDR3 DNA that was read is TGTGCTAGCAGGGACTGGGGGTCTAGTCAAAACACCTTGTAC.

This clone has more than one count but fewer than ten. Gene names are mouse gene names. The CDR3 end lies 1 residue beyond the end of the read and is filled in from the germline J gene. Within the sample, other DNA sequences also encode this same CDR3. The V gene is TRBV3, the J gene TRBJ2-7, with 9 bases matching TRBD1. The CDR3 has 14 residues. From germline, CDR1 is SNHLY and CDR2 FYNGKV (reference sequence). Trimming cost V 5 bases and J 2 bases; bases outside gene matches: 4. CDR3 protein: CASSLRDRAYEQYF. The CDR3 DNA, read in part, is TGTGCCAGCAGCCTCCGGGACAGGGCCTATGAACAGTAC.

Regarding this clone: Germline and genes here are mouse. The read ends 1 residue before the CDR3 terminus; that terminus is restored from the germline J gene. The V and J genes are TRBV31 and TRBJ2-3, with 10 bases fitting TRBD2. Unmatched junction bases numbered 6, after V lost 5 bases and J lost 4 bases. Germline CDR1 GKSSPN, CDR2 SITVG. This CDR3 is built from 14 residues. This chain's CDR3 is CAWDLGGRPETLYF. The part of the CDR3 DNA that was read is TGTGCCTGGGACCTGGGGGGGCGCCCAGAAACGCTGTAT.

Note on this clone: Germline and genes here are mouse. The sequence runs out 1 residue before the end of the CDR3; the remainder is reconstructed from the germline J gene. The J gene is TRBJ1-1, the V gene TRBV17, with D perhaps TRBD1 (6 bases). This CDR3 region has 14 residues. V lost 1 base, J lost 4 bases, and 10 bases lay in between. Germline V gives CDR1 MNHDT, CDR2 YYDKIL. This chain's CDR3 is CASSRVGGGTEVFF. The covered CDR3 bases are TGTGCTAGCAGTAGAGTGGGGGGCGGCACAGAAGTCTTC.

To note about this clone: Mouse names are used for the genes. The DNA ends 1 residue before the CDR3 does, and the rest of the CDR3 is filled in from the germline J gene. The gene calls are TRBV31 and TRBJ2-7, with 11 bases aligning to TRBD2. The CDR3 totals 14 residues. CDR1 is GKSSPN and CDR2 is SITVG in the germline V gene. Trimming removed 1 base from V and 3 bases from J; junction bases left unmatched: 2. The CDR3 spells CAWSPTGGVYEQYF. Partial CDR3 DNA: TGTGCCTGGAGTCCGACTGGGGGGGTCTATGAACAGTAC.

As regards this clone: Gene labels here are mouse ones. The CDR3 extends 1 residue past the end of the read, so its final part is completed from the germline J gene. The chain couples TRBV16 to TRBJ1-6, with no clear D. TRBJ1-6 is annotated as an ORF whose role is uncertain. Germline loops: CDR1 SGHSA, CDR2 FRNQAP. There are 13 residues in the CDR3. The V end was cut by 0 bases, the J end by 10 bases, with 7 bases between. The CDR3: CASSLEGGSPLYF. Partial CDR3 DNA: TGTGCAAGCAGCTTAGAGGGCGGATCGCCCCTCTAC.

A word on this clone: Germline and genes here are mouse. The DNA ends 1 residue before the CDR3 does, and the rest of the CDR3 is filled in from the germline J gene. This sample includes further DNA sequences coding for the same CDR3. The V call is TRBV13-3, the J call TRBJ2-1, with D perhaps matching TRBD1 (6 bases). Germline V gives CDR1 NNHDY, CDR2 SYVADS. The CDR3 length is 13 residues. V lost 2 bases and J 3 bases, leaving 6 bases between the germline ends. CDR3 protein: CASSDRGYAEQFF. The sequenced part of the CDR3 DNA is TGTGCCAGCAGTGACAGGGGCTATGCTGAGCAGTTC.

Remarks on this clone: Gene names refer to mouse genes. The read ends 1 residue before the CDR3 terminus; that terminus is restored from the germline J gene. The V call is TRBV2, the J call TRBJ2-4; D is perhaps TRBD2 (5 bases). In germline, CDR1 is LGHNA, CDR2 YSYQKL. The CDR3 spans 15 residues. Trimming took 0 bases from V and 0 from J, leaving 7 bases between them. This CDR3 reads CASSQDVGSQNTLYF. CDR3 bases read: TGTGCCAGCAGCCAAGATGTGGGGAGTCAAAACACCTTGTAC.

To note about this clone: Mouse names are used for the genes. The sequenced fragment ends 1 residue before the CDR3 boundary, so the rest is inferred from the germline J gene. V usage is TRBV12-1 and J usage is TRBJ2-4, with TRBD1 as a possible D gene (6 bases). This CDR3 is 15 amino acids long. Trimming took off 0 bases at V and 0 bases at J, with 9 bases between the two ends. CDR1 and CDR2 from the germline V gene are SGHSN and HYEKVE. The DNA read from the CDR3 is TGTGCCAGCTCTCTCGGGGACAATAGTCAAAACACCTTGTAC. Translation: CASSLGDNSQNTLY. The whole CDR3 is CASSLGDNSQNTLYF.

On this clone: Gene and germline names: mouse. The read is 1 residue too short to cover the CDR3 end, so that end is filled in from the germline J gene. The gene calls are TRBV13-1 and TRBJ2-3; perhaps D is TRBD1 or TRBD2 (5 bases each). The CDR3 is 14 residues long. Germline-derived CDR1 and CDR2 are NSHNY and SYGAGN. Trimming removed 2 bases at V and 0 bases at J, with 7 bases between. The CDR3 spells CASSEGDSAETLYF. The covered CDR3 bases are TGTGCCAGCAGTGAAGGGGACAGTGCAGAAACGCTGTAT.

As concerns this clone: Each gene name is a mouse one. The read halts 1 residue ahead of the CDR3 end, with the missing end drawn from the germline J gene. The chain couples TRBV5 to TRBJ2-2; D not resolved. CDR1 LGHNA and CDR2 YNLKQL come from the germline V gene (reference sequence). This CDR3 has 14 amino acids. Between the trimmed V and J ends, which lost 2 bases and 1 base, there was a span of 5 bases. This CDR3 reads CASSQQENTGQLYF. The DNA read from the CDR3 is TGTGCCAGCAGCCAACAGGAAAACACCGGGCAGCTCTAC.

To note about this clone: Genes here carry mouse names. The read terminates 1 residue before the CDR3 end, so the remaining end is supplied by the germline J gene. V usage is TRBV20 and J usage is TRBJ1-1; D possibly corresponds to TRBD1 (6 bases). V lost 0 bases, J lost 4 bases, and 12 bases lay in between. Germline V lookup: CDR1 GFQATS, CDR2 STVNSAI. The CDR3 spans 14 residues. CDR3 DNA (partial): TGTGGTGCTAGGGATCGACAGGTTGGCACAGAAGTCTTC. Its translation: CGARDRQVGTEVF. The full CDR3 protein is CGARDRQVGTEVFF.

Remarks on this clone: The listed genes are named as in mouse. The read ends 1 residue early relative to the CDR3; the germline J gene fills the gap. This chain links TRBV29 with TRBJ2-2; D unresolved. V was pared by 3 bases and J by 0 bases, with 5 bases between. CDR3 length: 14 amino acids. CDR1 MSHET and CDR2 SYDVDS come from the germline V gene. The CDR3: CASSFTANTGQLYF. The CDR3 bases that were read are TGTGCTAGCAGTTTCACAGCAAACACCGGGCAGCTCTAC.

With respect to this clone: One end of the junction does not line up with germline, which may come from a read error. These gene names are mouse names. The DNA ends 1 residue before the CDR3 does, and the rest of the CDR3 is filled in from the germline J gene. The chain has TRBV13-2 and TRBJ2-7; D is ambiguous. This CDR3 comprises 12 residues. Germline V lookup: CDR1 NNHNN, CDR2 SYGAGS (reference sequence). The part of the CDR3 DNA that was read is TGTGCCGGCGGTGATCCGGGCTATGAACAGTAC. The encoded protein is CAGGDPGYEQY. The CDR3 reads in full as CAGGDPGYEQYF.

On this clone itself: Genes here carry mouse names. The sequenced fragment ends 1 residue before the CDR3 boundary, so the rest is inferred from the germline J gene. The chain has TRBV13-2 and TRBJ2-1; D perhaps matches TRBD1 (6 bases). This CDR3 is 14 amino acids long. Per germline, CDR1 NNHNN and CDR2 SYGAGS (reference sequence). With 2 bases removed from V and 3 bases from J, the gap between germline ends came to 9 bases. The CDR3 here is CASGDTGSYAEQFF. The sequenced CDR3 bases are TGTGCCAGCGGTGACACAGGGAGCTATGCTGAGCAGTTC.

Details on this clone: Gene names are the mouse ones. From the germline J gene comes the end of the CDR3, since the read stops 1 residue before it. The genes are TRBV12-1 and TRBJ2-1, with 8 positions matching TRBD1. Per the germline V gene, CDR1 is SGHSN and CDR2 is HYEKVE. V lost 3 bases, J lost 1 base, and 4 bases stayed unmatched. CDR3 length equals 15 residues. CDR3 DNA (partial): TGTGCCAGCTCTTCAGGGGGCGCGAACTATGCTGAGCAGTTC. This sequence encodes CASSSGGANYAEQF. In full, the CDR3 is CASSSGGANYAEQFF.

A word on this clone: The gene symbols are mouse symbols. The observed sequence ends 1 residue before the CDR3 terminus, with the missing tail filled in from the germline J gene. This rearrangement joins TRBV12-2 to TRBJ1-3, with TRBD1 matching 10 bases. This CDR3 contains 16 residues. Trimming took 0 bases from V and 2 from J; bases not matched to a gene: 3. Germline loops: CDR1 SGHLS, CDR2 HYDKME. Partial CDR3 DNA: TGTGCCAGCTCTCTCCCGGGACAGGGGACTGGAAATACGCTCTAT. It translates to CASSLPGQGTGNTLY. The whole CDR3 sequence is CASSLPGQGTGNTLYF.

This clone appeared a few times. The gene names here belong to mouse. The observed sequence ends 1 residue before the CDR3 terminus, with the missing tail filled in from the germline J gene. The V gene is TRBV13-1, the J gene TRBJ2-7; tentatively, D is TRBD1 (6 bases). CDR1 and CDR2 from the germline V gene are NSHNY and SYGAGN. The V gene lost 4 bases and the J gene lost 7 bases, with 12 bases spanning the gap. This CDR3 region has 12 residues. Incomplete CDR3 DNA: TGTGCCAGCAGTCAACAGGGAGGGGAACAGTAC. Amino acid sequence: CASSQQGGEQY. In full, the CDR3 reads CASSQQGGEQYF.

With regard to this clone: Germline and genes: mouse. Read sequence stops 1 residue before the CDR3 end, and the germline J gene provides the missing end. The chain combines TRBV12-1 with TRBJ2-1; TRBD2 matches at 10 bases. Germline-derived CDR1 and CDR2 are SGHSN and HYEKVE. The CDR3 is made up of 15 amino acids. V shed 0 bases, J shed 2 bases, and the junction held 0 bases outside the gene matches. The CDR3 here is CASSLTGGDYAEQFF. CDR3 DNA (partial): TGTGCCAGCTCTCTCACTGGGGGGGACTATGCTGAGCAGTTC.

As to this clone: Germline and genes: mouse. The sequence runs out 1 residue before the end of the CDR3; the remainder is reconstructed from the germline J gene. This chain connects TRBV15 to TRBJ1-1, with 7 bases fitting TRBD1. In germline, CDR1 is SGHND, CDR2 FRSKSL. The V gene end was trimmed by 5 bases and the J gene end by 5 bases; junction bases not matched to a gene: 5. The CDR3 is 13 residues long. CDR3: CASSPQQGTEVFF. The covered CDR3 bases are TGTGCCAGCAGTCCCCAACAGGGGACAGAAGTCTTC. Full variable domain (rest looked up from reference TRBV15 and TRBJ1-1): DAGVTQTPRHEVAEKGQTIILKCEPVSGHNDLFWYRQTKIQGLELLSYFRSKSLMEDGGAFKDRFKAEMLNSSFSTLKIQPTEPKDSAVYLCASSPQQGTEVFFGKGTRLTVV.

Regarding this clone: Genes here carry mouse names. The read ends 1 residue shy of where the CDR3 ends; the end is completed using the germline J gene. Distinct nucleotide sequences in the sample also encode this CDR3. The genes are TRBV14 and TRBJ2-3; D not certain. Germline CDR1 SGHDT, CDR2 FRDEAV. With 3 bases removed from V and 0 bases from J, the gap between germline ends came to 2 bases. The CDR3 spans 12 residues. The CDR3 loop reads CASSSSAETLYF. The CDR3 DNA, read in part, is TGTGCCAGCAGTTCAAGTGCAGAAACGCTGTAT. Full variable domain (rest looked up from reference TRBV14 and TRBJ2-3): EAGVTQSPRYAVLQEGQAVSFWCDPISGHDTLYWYQQPRDQGPQLLVYFRDEAVIDNSQLPSDRFSAVRPKGTNSTLKIQSAKQGDTATYLCASSSSAETLYFGSGTRLTVL.

This clone was recorded only once. The genes and germline here are from mouse. The read terminates 1 residue ahead of where the CDR3 ends, so the germline J gene completes it. The chain couples TRBV12-1 to TRBJ2-3; D gene unclear. Trimming shortened V by 0 bases and J by 0 bases, and 9 bases separated the two germline ends. Germline CDR1 reads SGHSN; CDR2 reads HYEKVE. This CDR3 region has 15 residues. The CDR3 sequence is CASSLELSSAETLYF. CDR3 DNA (partial): TGTGCCAGCTCTCTCGAGCTTTCTAGTGCAGAAACGCTGTAT.

This clone has a handful of counts. Gene names denote mouse genes. Read sequence stops 1 residue before the CDR3 end, and the germline J gene provides the missing end. This chain connects TRBV3 to TRBJ1-4, with a tentative D call TRBD1 (5 bases). The germline gives CDR1 SNHLY, CDR2 FYNGKV (reference sequence). The CDR3 is 14 amino acids. V was pared by 2 bases and J by 4 bases, with 8 bases between. Incomplete CDR3 DNA: TGTGCCAGCAGCTTACAGGGCGGCAACGAAAGATTATTT. Translation gives CASSLQGGNERLF. The full CDR3 protein is CASSLQGGNERLFF.

Regarding this clone: Genes and germline are mouse. Read sequence stops 1 residue before the CDR3 end, and the germline J gene provides the missing end. V and J are TRBV5 and TRBJ1-1; D call uncertain. Germline values: CDR1 LGHNA, CDR2 YNLKQL (reference sequence). V lost 0 bases and J 4 bases, leaving 0 bases between the germline ends. The CDR3 extends over 11 amino acids. CDR3 sequence: CASSQDTEVFF. The CDR3 DNA, read in part, is TGTGCCAGCAGCCAAGACACAGAAGTCTTC.

About this clone itself: Germline and genes here are mouse. Read sequence stops 1 residue before the CDR3 end, and the germline J gene provides the missing end. V is TRBV31 and J is TRBJ2-7; 14 positions match TRBD2. The CDR3 sequence is 15 residues long. The V gene's germline CDR1 is GKSSPN and CDR2 SITVG. V dropped 0 bases and J dropped 7; count of bases not matched to a gene: 5. CDR3 protein: CAWSLVGLGGREQYF. The covered CDR3 bases are TGTGCCTGGAGTCTAGTGGGACTGGGGGGGCGAGAACAGTAC.

The sample holds one count of this clone. Gene and germline names: mouse. With the read ending 1 residue before the CDR3 end, the germline J gene is used to fill in that end. The rearrangement uses TRBV13-3 and TRBJ1-2; TRBD1 aligns across 8 bases. Per the germline V gene, CDR1 is NNHDY and CDR2 is SYVADS. This CDR3 is built from 15 residues. With 0 bases clipped from V and 0 bases from J, the junction kept 1 base outside the gene matches. The sequenced part of the CDR3 DNA is TGTGCCAGCAGTGATGGGGGACAGGCAAACTCCGACTACACC. It specifies CASSDGGQANSDYT. In full, the CDR3 reads CASSDGGQANSDYTF.

This clone appeared a few times. Here the gene names and germline are mouse. From the germline J gene comes the end of the CDR3, since the read stops 1 residue before it. The rearrangement uses TRBV3 and TRBJ2-7, with 11 nucleotides matching TRBD2. With 5 bases clipped from V and 0 bases from J, the junction kept 6 bases outside the gene matches. Germline CDR1 is SNHLY and CDR2 is FYNGKV (reference sequence). This CDR3 is 16 amino acids long. CDR3 DNA (partial): TGTGCCAGCAGCCGGGACTGGGGGCCAAGCTCCTATGAACAGTAC. The encoded protein is CASSRDWGPSSYEQY. The full-length CDR3 reads as CASSRDWGPSSYEQYF.

With respect to this clone: Genes and germline are mouse. The CDR3 spells CASGDAGTGGDTEVFF. CDR3 DNA (partial): TGTGCCAGCGGTGATGCGGGGACAGGGGGCGACACAGAAGTCTTC. This chain links TRBV13-2 with TRBJ1-1; 12 nucleotides agree with TRBD1. The CDR3 is cut off 1 residue early in the read; its end comes from the germline J gene. J gave up 3 bases and V 0 bases, and 3 bases lay outside the gene matches. Germline-derived CDR1 and CDR2 are NNHNN and SYGAGS (reference sequence). CDR3 size: 16 residues.

About this clone itself: The gene names here belong to mouse. The CDR3 is cut off 1 residue early in the read; its end comes from the germline J gene. The V and J genes are TRBV1 and TRBJ2-3; TRBD2 might be the D (5 bases). This CDR3 has 15 amino acids. The germline V gene encodes CDR1 NSQYPW and CDR2 LRSPGD (reference sequence). V was pared by 0 bases and J by 2 bases, with 9 bases between. The CDR3 loop is CTCSADAGSAETLYF. The CDR3 bases that were read are TGCACCTGCAGTGCAGATGCTGGGTCTGCAGAAACGCTGTAT.